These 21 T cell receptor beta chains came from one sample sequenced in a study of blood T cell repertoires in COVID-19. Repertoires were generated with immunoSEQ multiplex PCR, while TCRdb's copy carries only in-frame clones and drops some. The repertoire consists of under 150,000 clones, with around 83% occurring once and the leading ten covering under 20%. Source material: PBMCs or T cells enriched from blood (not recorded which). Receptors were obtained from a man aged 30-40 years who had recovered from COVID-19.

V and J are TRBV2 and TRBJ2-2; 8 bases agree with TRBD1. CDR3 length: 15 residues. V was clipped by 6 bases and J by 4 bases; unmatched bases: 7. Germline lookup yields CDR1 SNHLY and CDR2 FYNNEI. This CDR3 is CASSHPRGLTGELFF. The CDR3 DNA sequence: TGTGCCAGCAGCCACCCCAGGGGGCTCACCGGGGAGCTGTTTTTT.

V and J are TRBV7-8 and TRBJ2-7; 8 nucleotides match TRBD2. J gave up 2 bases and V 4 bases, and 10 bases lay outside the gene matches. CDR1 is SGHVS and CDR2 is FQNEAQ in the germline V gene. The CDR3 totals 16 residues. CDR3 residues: CASSSGRRGLAYEQYV. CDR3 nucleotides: TGTGCCAGCAGCTCCGGACGAAGGGGACTAGCCTACGAGCAGTACGTC.

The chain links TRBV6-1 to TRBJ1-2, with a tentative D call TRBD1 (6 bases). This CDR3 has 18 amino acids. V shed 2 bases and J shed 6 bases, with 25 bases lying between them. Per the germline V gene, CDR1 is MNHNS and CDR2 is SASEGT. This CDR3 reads CASSERPTGTNPGNGYTF. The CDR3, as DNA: TGTGCCAGCAGTGAACGACCCACAGGGACTAACCCCGGGAATGGCTACACCTTC.

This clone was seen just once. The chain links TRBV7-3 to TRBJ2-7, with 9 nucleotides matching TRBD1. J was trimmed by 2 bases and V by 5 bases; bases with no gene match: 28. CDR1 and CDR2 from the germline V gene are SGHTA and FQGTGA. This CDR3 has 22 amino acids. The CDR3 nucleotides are TGTGCCAGCAGCGCCGGTTGTTGGGGGCCGGGACAGGGTCTAAAGTGGGCCTACGAGCAGTACGTC. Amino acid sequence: CASSAGCWGPGQGLKWAYEQYV.

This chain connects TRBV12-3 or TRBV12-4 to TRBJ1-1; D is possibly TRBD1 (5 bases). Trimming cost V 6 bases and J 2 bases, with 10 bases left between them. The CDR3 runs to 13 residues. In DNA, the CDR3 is TGTGCCAGCAGGGGGGGGTATAACACTGAAGCTTTCTTT. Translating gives CASRGGYNTEAFF.

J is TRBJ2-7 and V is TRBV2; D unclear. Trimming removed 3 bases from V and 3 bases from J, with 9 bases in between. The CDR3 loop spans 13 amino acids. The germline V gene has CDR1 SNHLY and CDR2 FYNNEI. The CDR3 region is CASSERQSYEQYV. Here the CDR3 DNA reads TGTGCCAGCAGTGAGCGGCAGAGCTACGAGCAGTACGTC.

DNA of the CDR3: TGTGCCAGCAGTTTGTCGGGGGTTGAGCAGTTCTTC. It specifies CASSLSGVEQFF. The chain uses TRBV27 and TRBJ2-1; D might be TRBD2 (6 bases). The germline V gene encodes CDR1 MNHEY and CDR2 SMNVEV (reference sequence). CDR3 length: 12 amino acids. The ends were cut back, 3 bases at V and 9 bases at J, with 9 bases in the middle.

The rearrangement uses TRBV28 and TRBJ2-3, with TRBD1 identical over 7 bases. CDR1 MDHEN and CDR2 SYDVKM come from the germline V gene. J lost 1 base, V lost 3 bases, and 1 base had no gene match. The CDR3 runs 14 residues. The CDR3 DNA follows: TGTGCCAGCAGTTTCGGACAGGGCACAGATACGCAGTATTTT. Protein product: CASSFGQGTDTQYF.

DNA of the CDR3: TGTGCCAGCAGCGTAGATTTCGGAGATACGCAGTATTTT. This codes for CASSVDFGDTQYF. This chain uses TRBV9 with TRBJ2-3; the D is unclear. Germline V gene sequence: CDR1 SGDLS, CDR2 YYNGEE. The CDR3 has 13 residues. Trimming took 0 bases from V and 5 from J, leaving 7 bases between them.

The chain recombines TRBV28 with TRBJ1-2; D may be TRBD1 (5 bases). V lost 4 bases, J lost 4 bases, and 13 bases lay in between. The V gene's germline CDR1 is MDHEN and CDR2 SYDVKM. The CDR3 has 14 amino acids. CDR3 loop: CASSSRVLGYGYTF. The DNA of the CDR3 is TGTGCCAGCAGTTCCAGGGTTTTAGGCTATGGCTACACCTTC.

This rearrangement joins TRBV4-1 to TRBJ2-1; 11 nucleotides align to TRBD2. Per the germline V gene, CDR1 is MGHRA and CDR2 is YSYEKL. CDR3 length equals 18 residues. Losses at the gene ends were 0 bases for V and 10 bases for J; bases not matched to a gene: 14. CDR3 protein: CASSQEFDGLAGGREQFF. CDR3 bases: TGCGCCAGCAGCCAAGAATTCGACGGGCTAGCGGGAGGACGCGAGCAGTTCTTC.

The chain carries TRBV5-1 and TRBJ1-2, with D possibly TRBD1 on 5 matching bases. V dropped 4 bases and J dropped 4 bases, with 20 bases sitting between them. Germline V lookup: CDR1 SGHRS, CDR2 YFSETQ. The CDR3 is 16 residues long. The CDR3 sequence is CASSPLGQGIGYGYTF. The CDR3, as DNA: TGCGCCAGCAGCCCTTTAGGCCAGGGTATCGGCTATGGCTACACCTTC.

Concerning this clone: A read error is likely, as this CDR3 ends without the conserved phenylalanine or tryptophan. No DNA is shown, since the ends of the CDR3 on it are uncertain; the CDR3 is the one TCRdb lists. The CDR3 sequence: CASSLAVEDSHP. The chain has TRBV5-5 and TRBJ1-3; TRBD1, the D gene given by the table, was not confirmed from the DNA. The CDR3 extends over 12 residues, inclusive of both ends. CDR1 and CDR2 (germline): SGHKS, YYEKEE (reference sequence).

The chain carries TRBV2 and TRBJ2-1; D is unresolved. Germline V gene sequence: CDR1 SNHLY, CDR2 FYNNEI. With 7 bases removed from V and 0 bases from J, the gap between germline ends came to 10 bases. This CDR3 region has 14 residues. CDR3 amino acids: CASTLFSSYNEQFF. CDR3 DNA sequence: TGTGCCAGCACCTTATTTAGCTCCTACAATGAGCAGTTCTTC.

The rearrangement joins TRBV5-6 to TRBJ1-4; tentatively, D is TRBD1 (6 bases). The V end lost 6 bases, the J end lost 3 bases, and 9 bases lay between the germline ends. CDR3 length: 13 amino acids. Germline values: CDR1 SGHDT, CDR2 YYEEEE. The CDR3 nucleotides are TGTGCCAGCACAAAGGGGGCTAATGAAAAACTGTTTTTT. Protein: CASTKGANEKLFF.

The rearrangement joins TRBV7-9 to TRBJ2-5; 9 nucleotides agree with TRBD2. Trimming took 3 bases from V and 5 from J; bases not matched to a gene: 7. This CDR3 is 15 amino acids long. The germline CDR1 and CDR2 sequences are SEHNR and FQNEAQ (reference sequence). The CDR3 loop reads CASSFASGMSETQYF. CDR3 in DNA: TGTGCCAGCAGCTTTGCTAGCGGGATGAGTGAGACCCAGTACTTC. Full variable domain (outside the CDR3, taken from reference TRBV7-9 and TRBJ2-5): DTGVSQNPRHKITKRGQNVTFRCDPISEHNRLYWYRQTLGQGPEFLTYFQNEAQLEKSRLLSDRFSAERPKGSFSTLEIQRTEQGDSAMYLCASSFASGMSETQYFGPGTRLLVL.

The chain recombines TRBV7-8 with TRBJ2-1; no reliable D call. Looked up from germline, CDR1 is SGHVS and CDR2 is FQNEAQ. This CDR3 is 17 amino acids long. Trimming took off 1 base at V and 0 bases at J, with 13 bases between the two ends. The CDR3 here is CASSLGIGPSSYNEQFF. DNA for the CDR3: TGTGCCAGCAGCTTAGGCATAGGCCCTAGCTCCTACAATGAGCAGTTCTTC.

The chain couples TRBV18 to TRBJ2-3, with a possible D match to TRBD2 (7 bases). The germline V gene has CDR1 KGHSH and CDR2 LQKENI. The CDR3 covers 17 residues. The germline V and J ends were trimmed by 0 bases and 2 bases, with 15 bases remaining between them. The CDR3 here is CASSPPGLRGPTDTQYF. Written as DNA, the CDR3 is TGTGCCAGCTCACCACCCGGCTTGCGGGGGCCCACAGATACGCAGTATTTT.

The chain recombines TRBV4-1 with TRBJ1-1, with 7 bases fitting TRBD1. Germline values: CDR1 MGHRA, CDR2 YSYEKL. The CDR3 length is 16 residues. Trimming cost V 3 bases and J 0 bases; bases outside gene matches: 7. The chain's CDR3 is CASSHDRARLNTEAFF. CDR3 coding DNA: TGCGCCAGCAGCCACGACAGGGCCCGTCTGAACACTGAAGCTTTCTTT.

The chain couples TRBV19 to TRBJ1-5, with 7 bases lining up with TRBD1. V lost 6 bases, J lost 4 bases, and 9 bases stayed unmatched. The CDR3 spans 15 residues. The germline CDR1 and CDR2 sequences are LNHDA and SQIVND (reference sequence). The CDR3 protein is CASSRQDRRNQPQHF. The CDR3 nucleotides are TGTGCCAGTAGCCGCCAGGACAGGAGGAATCAGCCCCAGCATTTT.

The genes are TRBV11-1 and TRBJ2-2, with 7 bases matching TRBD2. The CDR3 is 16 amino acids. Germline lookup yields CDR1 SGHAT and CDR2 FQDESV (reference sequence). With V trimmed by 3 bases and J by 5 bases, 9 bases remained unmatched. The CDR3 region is CASSFSAGDQTGELFF. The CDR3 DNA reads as TGTGCCAGCAGCTTTTCGGCGGGAGATCAGACCGGGGAGCTGTTTTTT.